This T cell receptor (beta chain) was documented in a study of T-cell reconstitution after alpha-beta-depleted transplantation in children. As it was prepared, the TCRbeta library received unique molecular identifiers. TCRdb independently ran MiXCR on the PCR reads; one entry per CDR3 protein. The table lists 300,000 to 400,000 distinct CDR3 sequences, around 15% of them singletons. The sample consisted of PBMCs, mostly from graft donor cells, taken 360 days after TCRalphabeta/CD19-depleted stem cell transplant. The sequence was collected from a male patient between 2 and 10 years old who had a stem cell transplant for acute lymphoblastic leukemia, so the T cells may come from the graft donor.

CDR3 nucleotide sequence: TGTGCCAGCACCCATCGGCCGCTTAGCGCTGCGAACACCGGGGAGCTGTTTTTT. This sequence encodes CASTHRPLSAANTGELFF. The J gene is TRBJ2-2, the V gene TRBV6-2 or TRBV6-3, with D tentatively TRBD2 (5 bases). CDR1 is MNHEY, CDR2 SVGEGT, per germline. The CDR3 loop spans 18 amino acids. V was cut by 7 bases and J by 0 bases, with 21 bases left in between.